Below are 13 T cell receptor beta chains sequenced from a single sample in a study of T cell repertoires in cytomegalovirus infection. TCRdb reprocessed the reads via MiXCR and lists one record per CDR3 protein. The data hold fewer than 1,000,000 distinct CDR3 sequences, with approximately 30% observed a single time. Their recognized antigens are unknown. The input for sequencing was cultured CD8+ T cells from PBMCs, taken from culture after CMV antigen stimulation. All receptors derive from a human donor in good health (CMV status not recorded). Some clones in this sample may be carry-over from other donors' samples.

In the case of this clonotype: With a much larger clone just one base away, this may be a read error. The rearrangement joins TRBV12-3 or TRBV12-4 to TRBJ2-1; no definite D call. The CDR3 sequence is 12 residues long. CDR3 sequence reads: CASTTGYNKQFF. CDR3 DNA: TGTGCCAGCACCACCGGATACAATAAGCAGTTCTTC.

The sample holds many counts of this clonotype. The CDR3 is CASSSTGARYEQYF. Here the CDR3 DNA reads TGTGCCAGCAGTTCTACAGGGGCCAGGTACGAGCAGTACTTC. The rearrangement uses TRBV7-9 and TRBJ2-7; 7 bases line up with TRBD1. The junction had 9 bases not matched to a gene; V was cut back by 6 bases and J by 4 bases. Germline CDR1 SEHNR, CDR2 FQNEAQ (reference sequence). This CDR3 has 14 residues.

The V gene is TRBV20-1, the J gene TRBJ2-3; 16 bases are shared with TRBD2. The CDR3 is 16 amino acids. Germline lookup yields CDR1 DFQATT and CDR2 SNEGSKA (reference sequence). Trimming at V came to 5 bases and at J to 3 bases, leaving 5 bases not matched to a gene. The CDR3 coding sequence is TGCAGTGCTCCCGGGACTAGCGGGGGGGCAACAGATACGCAGTATTTT. Amino acid sequence: CSAPGTSGGATDTQYF.

The chain carries TRBV7-9 and TRBJ1-5; 8 bases are a match to TRBD1. J was trimmed by 2 bases and V by 5 bases; bases with no gene match: 11. The CDR3 has 17 amino acids. Looked up from germline, CDR1 is SEHNR and CDR2 is FQNEAQ (reference sequence). Here the CDR3 reads CASSLEVSGQGNQPQHF. In DNA, the CDR3 is TGTGCCAGCAGCCTAGAAGTATCGGGACAGGGCAATCAGCCCCAGCATTTT. Together with reference TRBV7-9 and TRBJ1-5, the CDR3 gives the full variable domain: DTGVSQNPRHKITKRGQNVTFRCDPISEHNRLYWYRQTLGQGPEFLTYFQNEAQLEKSRLLSDRFSAERPKGSFSTLEIQRTEQGDSAMYLCASSLEVSGQGNQPQHFGDGTRLSIL.

The rearrangement links TRBV20-1 to TRBJ1-5, with D unclear. The CDR3 contains 14 residues. Germline loops: CDR1 DFQATT, CDR2 SNEGSKA (reference sequence). V was pared by 3 bases and J by 7 bases, with 16 bases between. CDR3 loop: CSARTRGLQQPQHF. In DNA form, the CDR3 reads TGCAGTGCTAGGACCCGAGGGCTCCAACAGCCCCAGCATTTT.

This rearrangement joins TRBV2 to TRBJ1-2; TRBD1 matches 9 bases. J was trimmed by 5 bases and V by 6 bases; bases with no gene match: 7. Germline V gene sequence: CDR1 SNHLY, CDR2 FYNNEI. This CDR3 is 14 amino acids long. Here the CDR3 DNA reads TGTGCCAGCAGGACAGGGACAGGGAAGTATGGCTACACCTTC. Amino acids: CASRTGTGKYGYTF.

The chain has TRBV12-3 or TRBV12-4 and TRBJ2-3; perhaps TRBD2 as D (6 bases). V was clipped by 7 bases and J by 2 bases, with 13 bases between them. The CDR3 totals 14 residues. The chain's CDR3 is CASTWGGVTDTQYF. DNA of the CDR3: TGTGCCAGCACATGGGGCGGGGTCACAGATACGCAGTATTTT.

Ten or more counts support this clonotype. The chain employs TRBV7-8 and TRBJ2-1, with D possibly called TRBD1 or TRBD2 (5 bases each). V lost 1 base and J 0 bases, leaving 13 bases between the germline ends. Germline values: CDR1 SGHVS, CDR2 FQNEAQ. The CDR3 is made up of 17 amino acids. The CDR3, as DNA: TGTGCCAGCAGCTTAGAAGGGACGCTGAGCTCCTACAATGAGCAGTTCTTC. Protein: CASSLEGTLSSYNEQFF.

The rearrangement joins TRBV7-9 to TRBJ1-1, with TRBD1 identical over 11 bases. Per germline, CDR1 SEHNR and CDR2 FQNEAQ (reference sequence). The J segment lost 0 bases and the V segment lost 5 bases, leaving 8 bases of the junction unmatched. The CDR3 is made up of 17 amino acids. The CDR3 loop is CASSTDRGPALNTEAFF. CDR3 DNA: TGTGCCAGCAGCACGGACAGGGGGCCTGCTCTGAACACTGAAGCTTTCTTT.

This clonotype was picked up a small number of times. This chain connects TRBV6-2 or TRBV6-3 to TRBJ1-1, with D possibly being TRBD1 (6 bases). The CDR3 length is 15 residues. The germline V gene has CDR1 MNHEY and CDR2 SVGEGT. V lost 2 bases and J 1 base, leaving 11 bases between the germline ends. This CDR3 is CASSYIRTANTEAFF. The CDR3 DNA is TGTGCCAGCAGTTACATAAGGACAGCGAACACTGAAGCTTTCTTT.

This clonotype was counted many times. V usage is TRBV7-8 and J usage is TRBJ2-7; maybe TRBD1 (6 bases). The CDR3 extends over 15 amino acids. Looked up from germline, CDR1 is SGHVS and CDR2 is FQNEAQ. V lost 3 bases to trimming and J lost 3 bases, with 15 bases between them. The CDR3: CASSFSRGRGYEQYV. CDR3 nucleotides: TGTGCCAGCAGCTTTTCCCGTGGCAGGGGCTACGAGCAGTACGTC.

This clonotype has a handful of counts. The chain links TRBV12-3 or TRBV12-4 to TRBJ2-4; 7 bases fit TRBD2. J lost 3 bases, V lost 3 bases, and 11 bases had no gene match. The CDR3 extends over 17 amino acids. CDR3 coding DNA: TGTGCCAGCAGTTTTATCCGGGGGGACGGAGGCAAAAACATTCAGTACTTC. Translated: CASSFIRGDGGKNIQYF.

On this clonotype: The junction and the germline gene differ at one end; a read error may be behind it. The gene calls are TRBV7-6 and TRBJ1-5, with D perhaps matching TRBD1 (5 bases). The germline gives CDR1 SGHVS, CDR2 FNYEAQ. The CDR3 length is 18 residues. This CDR3 is CASTLTPGPLESNQPQHF. The CDR3 region has the DNA TGTGCTAGCACCCTTACCCCGGGACCCCTAGAGAGCAATCAGCCCCAGCATTTT.